These 29 T cell receptor beta chains originate from one sample sequenced in a study of OX40 agonist ivuxolimab in advanced cancers. Generated by immunoSEQ multiplex PCR, the TCRdb table keeps only in-frame clones and is missing some. The data hold tens of thousands of clones, with roughly 78% observed a single time. Sequenced here: CD4+ or CD8+ T cells sorted from blood, sampled in a trial of the OX40 agonist ivuxolimab. These receptors were taken from an adult with an advanced solid tumor such as melanoma, head and neck, liver or kidney cancer.

In its sample, this clone was seen once. The chain recombines TRBV7-2 with TRBJ2-5, with 7 bases matching TRBD1. Judging by the DNA end, TRBJ2-7 fits better; the J call may be wrong. The CDR3 runs to 17 residues. The germline CDR1 and CDR2 sequences are SGHTA and FQGNSA. As DNA, the CDR3 is TGTGCCAGCAGCCGTTCAGGCGGACAGGCCCTTTACTACGAGCAGTACTTC. Protein: CASSRSGGQALYYEQYF.

The chain has TRBV5-4 and TRBJ1-4, with D tentatively TRBD1 (5 bases). The CDR3 is made up of 15 amino acids. Trimming took off 1 base at V and 8 bases at J, with 15 bases between the two ends. The germline V gene encodes CDR1 SGHNT and CDR2 YYREEE (reference sequence). CDR3 sequence reads: CASSLLGQGNEKLFF. DNA for the CDR3: TGTGCCAGCAGCTTGCTAGGGCAGGGAAACGAAAAACTGTTTTTT.

This chain joins TRBV2 and TRBJ2-7, with a possible D match to TRBD2 (6 bases). Trimming shortened V by 7 bases and J by 1 base, and 11 bases separated the two germline ends. The CDR3 is 13 residues long. Germline V gives CDR1 SNHLY, CDR2 FYNNEI. DNA of the CDR3: TGTGCCAGCACCTCGGGGACTTCCTACGAGCAGTACTTC. It yields the protein CASTSGTSYEQYF.

This clone appeared a single time. The V gene is TRBV5-1, the J gene TRBJ2-2; D is unclear. The germline gives CDR1 SGHRS, CDR2 YFSETQ. V lost 7 bases to trimming and J lost 0 bases, with 10 bases between them. The CDR3 sequence is 14 residues long. The CDR3 here is CASAQITNTGELFF. The CDR3 region has the DNA TGCGCCAGCGCCCAGATTACGAACACCGGGGAGCTGTTTTTT.

Concerning this clone: It may be a read error: a sequence one base away is much more abundant. The chain couples TRBV6-5 to TRBJ2-1; D remains ambiguous. The ends were cut back, 2 bases at V and 8 bases at J, with 4 bases in the middle. The CDR3 length is 11 residues. The germline gives CDR1 MNHEY, CDR2 SVGAGI. The CDR3 region is CASSYDDEQFF. CDR3 coding DNA: TGTGCCAGCAGTTACGACGATGAGCAGTTCTTC.

The chain carries TRBV7-3 and TRBJ1-2, with D perhaps matching TRBD1 (5 bases). V lost 0 bases, J lost 1 base, and 12 bases lay in between. The CDR3 loop spans 16 amino acids. Germline lookup yields CDR1 SGHTA and CDR2 FQGTGA. The CDR3 sequence: CASSLTGTENNYGYTF. The CDR3 DNA sequence: TGTGCCAGCAGCTTAACCGGGACGGAGAATAACTATGGCTACACCTTC.

V is TRBV4-1 and J is TRBJ1-1; TRBD1 aligns across 8 bases. Germline values: CDR1 MGHRA, CDR2 YSYEKL. The J segment lost 1 base and the V segment lost 0 bases, leaving 4 bases of the junction unmatched. This CDR3 region has 16 residues. The CDR3 region is CASSQDWQGANTEAFF. CDR3 DNA: TGCGCCAGCAGCCAAGATTGGCAGGGGGCGAACACTGAAGCTTTCTTT.

J is TRBJ1-5 and V is TRBV4-1; 9 positions agree with TRBD1. Unmatched junction bases numbered 5, after V lost 0 bases and J lost 5 bases. CDR1 and CDR2 from the germline V gene are MGHRA and YSYEKL. The CDR3 runs 16 residues. CDR3 nucleotide sequence: TGCGCCAGCAGCCAAGATCCGTGGACAGGGGATCAGCCCCAGCATTTT. Its protein product is CASSQDPWTGDQPQHF.

The chain joins TRBV4-1 to TRBJ2-3, with 14 positions matching TRBD2. The V and J ends lost 3 bases and 0 bases, in that order; junction bases with no gene match: 5. Germline V gives CDR1 MGHRA, CDR2 YSYEKL. This CDR3 spans 18 amino acids. CDR3 nucleotides: TGCGCCAGCAGCCAGACTAGCGGGAGGGACCTTAGCACAGATACGCAGTATTTT. Amino acid sequence: CASSQTSGRDLSTDTQYF.

This rearrangement joins TRBV11-2 to TRBJ2-1, with 11 positions matching TRBD2. Germline CDR1 SGHAT, CDR2 FQNNGV. The CDR3 runs to 18 residues. Trimming at V came to 2 bases and at J to 3 bases, leaving 9 bases not matched to a gene. The CDR3 spells CASSLRGGLAVNYNEQFF. CDR3 nucleotides: TGTGCCAGCAGCTTAAGGGGGGGACTAGCGGTTAACTACAATGAGCAGTTCTTC.

The rearrangement uses TRBV7-2 and TRBJ2-6, with D possibly TRBD2 on 6 matching bases. The CDR3 is 17 amino acids. Germline V gene sequence: CDR1 SGHTA, CDR2 FQGNSA. Trimming shortened V by 7 bases and J by 0 bases, and 16 bases separated the two germline ends. CDR3 sequence reads: CASTLSGGNSGANVLTF. The CDR3 DNA reads as TGTGCCAGCACCTTGTCCGGGGGTAACTCTGGGGCCAACGTCCTGACTTTC. Full variable domain (rest looked up from reference TRBV7-2 and TRBJ2-6): GAGVSQSPSNKVTEKGKDVELRCDPISGHTALYWYRQSLGQGLEFLIYFQGNSAPDKSGLPSDRFSAERTGGSVSTLTIQRTQQEDSAVYLCASTLSGGNSGANVLTFGAGSRLTVL.

In this sample, this clone turned up a few times. The chain is built from TRBV2 and TRBJ2-3; 8 positions agree with TRBD1. Germline lookup yields CDR1 SNHLY and CDR2 FYNNEI. CDR3 size: 14 residues. The V and J ends lost 11 bases and 4 bases, in that order; junction bases with no gene match: 11. As DNA, the CDR3 is TGTGCCGGACAGACAGGGGAGGTGGCAGATACGCAGTATTTT. Protein product: CAGQTGEVADTQYF.

The chain links TRBV28 to TRBJ1-2; TRBD1 matches at 8 bases. Per the germline V gene, CDR1 is MDHEN and CDR2 is SYDVKM. V gave up 6 bases and J gave up 1 base; unmatched junction bases: 16. This CDR3 has 18 residues. CDR3 loop: CASRSTFNTGGVNYGYTF. CDR3 nucleotide sequence: TGTGCCAGCAGATCGACATTCAATACAGGGGGGGTTAACTATGGCTACACCTTC.

This chain joins TRBV7-9 and TRBJ1-4; no definite D call. The CDR3 runs 13 residues. Germline V gene data show CDR1 as SEHNR and CDR2 as FQNEAQ (reference sequence). Trimming removed 3 bases from V and 6 bases from J, with 8 bases in between. CDR3 protein: CASSFGRYEKLFF. The CDR3 coding sequence is TGTGCCAGCAGCTTCGGCAGATATGAAAAACTGTTTTTT.

This clone showed up just a few times. The V and J genes are TRBV5-1 and TRBJ2-1; D is possibly TRBD1 or TRBD2 (5 bases each). Germline CDR1 and CDR2: SGHRS and YFSETQ. CDR3 length: 15 amino acids. V was trimmed by 0 bases and J by 8 bases, leaving 15 bases between them. The CDR3 sequence is CASSLALGGVDEQFF. DNA for the CDR3: TGCGCCAGCAGCTTGGCTCTTGGGGGAGTCGATGAGCAGTTCTTC. The whole variable domain, filled in from reference TRBV5-1 and TRBJ2-1, reads KAGVTQTPRYLIKTRGQQVTLSCSPISGHRSVSWYQQTPGQGLQFLFEYFSETQRNKGNFPGRFSGRQFSNSRSEMNVSTLELGDSALYLCASSLALGGVDEQFFGPGTRLTVL.

The chain joins TRBV28 to TRBJ1-5; D remains ambiguous. The CDR3 consists of 16 residues. V lost 5 bases and J 0 bases, leaving 14 bases between the germline ends. The germline gives CDR1 MDHEN, CDR2 SYDVKM. The CDR3 loop reads CASSLRTVFSNQPQHF. The DNA of the CDR3 is TGTGCCAGCAGTCTCAGGACGGTCTTTAGCAATCAGCCCCAGCATTTT.

The chain carries TRBV6-1 and TRBJ1-6; a possible D gene is TRBD1 (5 bases). Germline-derived CDR1 and CDR2 are MNHNS and SASEGT. CDR3 length equals 17 residues. The V end was cut by 3 bases, the J end by 7 bases, with 19 bases between. Here the CDR3 reads CASSDSSYGGGNSPLHF. The CDR3 nucleotides are TGTGCCAGCAGTGATTCCTCCTATGGGGGAGGAAATTCACCCCTCCACTTT.

The chain carries TRBV6-1 and TRBJ2-5; 7 positions match TRBD2. V trimming: 4 bases; J trimming: 2 bases; junction bases outside the gene matches: 4. CDR1 MNHNS and CDR2 SASEGT come from the germline V gene. The CDR3 is 14 residues long. In nucleotides, the CDR3 is TGTGCCAGCAGTGCGGGAGGACAACAAGAGACCCAGTACTTC. Residues: CASSAGGQQETQYF.

This clone was detected only a few times. The J gene is TRBJ2-1, the V gene TRBV7-2, with D unresolved. This CDR3 comprises 14 residues. The V gene lost 9 bases and the J gene lost 0 bases, with 12 bases spanning the gap. Germline CDR1 reads SGHTA; CDR2 reads FQGNSA. The CDR3: CASRAVPSYNEQFF. In nucleotides, the CDR3 is TGTGCCAGTAGGGCGGTTCCCTCCTACAATGAGCAGTTCTTC.

The gene calls are TRBV6-1 and TRBJ2-1; 7 nucleotides align to TRBD1. Germline CDR1 reads MNHNS; CDR2 reads SASEGT. This CDR3 has 12 residues. The junction had 3 bases not matched to a gene; V was cut back by 5 bases and J by 8 bases. The chain's CDR3 is CASSRQGDEQFF. CDR3 DNA sequence: TGTGCCAGCAGTAGACAGGGCGATGAGCAGTTCTTC.

This clone occurred once. The rearrangement joins TRBV19 to TRBJ1-3; D is undetermined. The V gene's germline CDR1 is LNHDA and CDR2 SQIVND (reference sequence). The CDR3 extends over 15 amino acids. V lost 3 bases and J 2 bases, leaving 11 bases between the germline ends. CDR3 bases: TGTGCCAGTAGTATTTCCCGTGAGACTGGAAACACCATATATTTT. Translated: CASSISRETGNTIYF.

The rearrangement joins TRBV6-5 to TRBJ1-2, with D uncertain. The V gene's germline CDR1 is MNHEY and CDR2 SVGAGI. The CDR3 has 12 amino acids. V lost 4 bases to trimming and J lost 5 bases, with 8 bases between them. CDR3 sequence reads: CASSSRTYGYTF. CDR3 nucleotide sequence: TGTGCCAGCAGTTCGCGGACTTATGGCTACACCTTC.

The V and J genes are TRBV2 and TRBJ1-2, with D hard to call. The CDR3 covers 14 residues. V shed 0 bases and J shed 4 bases, with 9 bases lying between them. Germline assignment: CDR1 SNHLY and CDR2 FYNNEI. CDR3 loop: CASSEARGIYGYTF. The CDR3 DNA reads as TGTGCCAGCAGTGAAGCGCGAGGGATCTATGGCTACACCTTC.

The chain employs TRBV2 and TRBJ2-3, with 10 bases aligning to TRBD2. The CDR3 contains 15 residues. Germline loops: CDR1 SNHLY, CDR2 FYNNEI. The V gene end was trimmed by 6 bases and the J gene end by 1 base; junction bases not matched to a gene: 4. The CDR3 loop reads CASRAGTSGTDTQYF. DNA for the CDR3: TGTGCCAGCAGGGCCGGGACTAGCGGCACAGATACGCAGTATTTT.

The rearrangement uses TRBV27 and TRBJ2-1; TRBD2 matches 9 bases. This CDR3 region has 14 residues. The germline CDR1 and CDR2 sequences are MNHEY and SMNVEV (reference sequence). Trimming took 5 bases from V and 3 from J; bases not matched to a gene: 2. The CDR3 nucleotides read TGTGCCAGCAGTAATAGCGGGGGCTACAATGAGCAGTTCTTC. This sequence encodes CASSNSGGYNEQFF.

This clone was seen a single time. The chain combines TRBV11-2 with TRBJ2-2; 10 bases match TRBD2. The V gene's germline CDR1 is SGHAT and CDR2 FQNNGV. V shed 5 bases and J 3 bases; nucleotides not matched to a gene: 3. The CDR3 runs to 15 residues. In DNA form, the CDR3 reads TGTGCCAGCAGCCCTCTAGCGGGGGACACCGGGGAGCTGTTTTTT. Residues: CASSPLAGDTGELFF.

This clone showed up just a few times. V usage is TRBV29-1 and J usage is TRBJ1-2; D unclear. The CDR3 is made up of 11 amino acids. Trimming pared 6 bases from V and 9 bases from J, leaving 14 bases between. Looked up from germline, CDR1 is SQVTM and CDR2 is ANQGSEA. CDR3 DNA: TGCAGCGTGCTTGAGGACGTCAGCTACACCTTC. Protein sequence: CSVLEDVSYTF.

The CDR3 loop reads CASALSGAYNEQFF. In DNA, the CDR3 is TGTGCCAGCGCCCTTAGCGGGGCCTACAATGAGCAGTTCTTC. The rearrangement joins TRBV6-5 to TRBJ2-1, with 8 bases matching TRBD2. Germline trimming cut 8 bases from V and 2 bases from J; bases unmatched to any gene: 5. This CDR3 spans 14 amino acids. CDR1 and CDR2 from the germline V gene are MNHEY and SVGAGI.

The count of this clone is one. V and J are TRBV29-1 and TRBJ2-7, with a tentative D call TRBD2 (5 bases). Germline lookup yields CDR1 SQVTM and CDR2 ANQGSEA. This CDR3 comprises 13 residues. V was trimmed by 6 bases and J by 3 bases, leaving 15 bases between them. The CDR3 region is CSVQKRLSYEQYF. The CDR3 DNA sequence: TGCAGCGTCCAAAAGCGACTAAGCTACGAGCAGTACTTC.